The rows below give T cell receptor beta chains drawn from one sample of a study of T cell responses to AZD1222 COVID-19 vaccine. Libraries were prepared by immunoSEQ multiplex PCR; TCRdb keeps only in-frame clonotypes and omits some of them. Of 98,000 or so clones in the sample, 88% are singletons; the top ten hold 15% to 20%. The sample consisted of peripheral blood, taken 28 days after the second AZD1222 dose. Receptor source: an adult who received the AZD1222 COVID-19 vaccine. CDR3s include the opening cysteine and the closing phenylalanine or tryptophan. Each record gives: V gene, clone size, D gene, J gene, CDR3 protein, CDR3 DNA. The D gene is left open where the match is weak. Clone sizes are given selectively: once, few, many, or a class where the clone is expanded.

v_gene: TRBV29-1
abundance: -
d_gene: TRBD1
j_gene: TRBJ1-1
CDR3aa: CSVRRTGGANTEAFF
CDR3nt: TGCAGCGTGAGAAGGACAGGGGGCGCGAACACTGAAGCTTTCTTT

v_gene: TRBV6-5
abundance: -
d_gene: -
j_gene: TRBJ1-4
CDR3aa: CASSYSGGTEKLFF
CDR3nt: TGTGCCAGCAGTTACTCCGGGGGTACTGAAAAACTGTTTTTT

v_gene: TRBV5-4
abundance: few
d_gene: TRBD1
j_gene: TRBJ1-3
CDR3aa: CASSPGTGHGNTIYF
CDR3nt: TGTGCCAGCAGCCCTGGGACAGGACATGGAAACACCATATATTTT

v_gene: TRBV7-7
abundance: -
d_gene: -
j_gene: TRBJ1-5
CDR3aa: CASSLEAIDQPQHF
CDR3nt: TGTGCCAGCAGCTTAGAGGCTATAGATCAGCCCCAGCATTTT

v_gene: TRBV10-1
abundance: -
d_gene: TRBD1
j_gene: TRBJ2-7
CDR3aa: CASGTGGYEQYF
CDR3nt: TGCGCCAGCGGGACAGGGGGCTACGAGCAGTACTTC

v_gene: TRBV19
abundance: -
d_gene: -
j_gene: TRBJ2-5
CDR3aa: CASSIGSRRNQYF
CDR3nt: TGTGCCAGTAGTATAGGTTCACGGAGGAACCAGTACTTC

v_gene: TRBV6-1
abundance: once
d_gene: -
j_gene: TRBJ2-1
CDR3aa: CASSEQGSFSGEQFF
CDR3nt: TGTGCCAGCAGTGAACAGGGGAGTTTTTCTGGTGAGCAGTTCTTC

v_gene: TRBV4-2
abundance: -
d_gene: TRBD2
j_gene: TRBJ2-7
CDR3aa: CASSPSQRENSYEQYF
CDR3nt: TGTGCCAGCAGCCCCTCTCAGCGGGAGAACTCCTACGAGCAGTACTTC

v_gene: TRBV30
abundance: -
d_gene: TRBD2
j_gene: TRBJ2-1
CDR3aa: CAWSEGTSGSFKQFF
CDR3nt: TGTGCCTGGAGTGAGGGGACTAGCGGGAGTTTTAAGCAGTTCTTC

v_gene: TRBV13
abundance: -
d_gene: -
j_gene: TRBJ2-7
CDR3aa: CASSFGSYEQYF
CDR3nt: TGTGCCAGCAGCTTTGGCAGTTACGAGCAGTACTTC

v_gene: TRBV3-1/TRBV3-2
abundance: -
d_gene: -
j_gene: TRBJ1-1
CDR3aa: CASSQVTPTEAFF
CDR3nt: TGTGCCAGCAGCCAAGTAACCCCCACTGAAGCTTTCTTT

v_gene: TRBV18
abundance: -
d_gene: -
j_gene: TRBJ2-2
CDR3aa: CASSPNVLAGELFF
CDR3nt: TGTGCCAGCTCACCGAACGTTTTAGCCGGGGAGCTGTTTTTT

v_gene: TRBV27
abundance: -
d_gene: -
j_gene: TRBJ2-7
CDR3aa: CASTAGVGIYEQYF
CDR3nt: TGTGCCAGCACCGCCGGAGTAGGTATCTACGAGCAGTACTTC

v_gene: TRBV9
abundance: -
d_gene: -
j_gene: TRBJ1-2
CDR3aa: CASSHRPWAGQVFSFSYGYTF
CDR3nt: TGTGCCAGCAGCCACCGACCCTGGGCGGGTCAGGTCTTCTCTTTTAGCTATGGCTACACCTTC

v_gene: TRBV20-1
abundance: -
d_gene: -
j_gene: TRBJ2-7
CDR3aa: CSASGRWVGEQYF
CDR3nt: TGCAGTGCTAGTGGCAGGTGGGTGGGCGAGCAGTACTTC